One sample yielded the 15 T cell receptor beta chains listed below, sequenced in a study of vaccination effects on CD4 cells after COVID-19. With the ViraFEST assay, the study expanded antigen-specific CD4+ T cells using viral peptide pools, then sequenced them. CD4+ T cell isolation took place after 10 days of culture. This person caught SARS-CoV-2 sometime from March to December 2020, and PCR testing confirmed the infection. These TCRs' antigens remain unknown. Method: immunoSEQ multiplex PCR; TCRdb's copy keeps in-frame clones and lacks some. The table records under 25,000 clones, over 65% of them present only once. Sequences were derived from CD4+ T cells from PBMCs cultured with a peptide pool, sampled before COVID-19 vaccination. The receptors originated from a human donor who had a prior SARS-CoV-2 infection.

This clone has just a few counts. This sequence joins TRBV7-9 and TRBJ2-7; the match to TRBD2 covers 8 bases. Trimming took 5 bases from V and 2 from J; bases not matched to a gene: 11. This CDR3 region has 16 residues. Germline CDR1 and CDR2: SEHNR and FQNEAQ (reference sequence). The CDR3: CASSTPQAGGAYEQYF. The CDR3 region has the DNA TGTGCCAGCAGCACCCCCCAGGCGGGGGGCGCCTACGAGCAGTACTTC.

V is TRBV9 and J is TRBJ1-6; D is uncertain. Germline loops: CDR1 SGDLS, CDR2 YYNGEE. V dropped 0 bases and J dropped 12 bases, with 13 bases sitting between them. This CDR3 contains 14 residues. The CDR3 coding sequence is TGTGCCAGCAGCGTAGGGTGGCAGCCCGAACCCCTCCACTTT. This encodes CASSVGWQPEPLHF.

V gene TRBV4-1 combines with J gene TRBJ2-3; 8 positions agree with TRBD2. CDR1 MGHRA and CDR2 YSYEKL come from the germline V gene. The length of the CDR3 is 18 residues. V dropped 0 bases and J dropped 5; count of bases not matched to a gene: 13. DNA for the CDR3: TGCGCCAGCAGCCAAGAAGCCTCTTTGCGGGGGGCAGGAGATACGCAGTATTTT. It yields the protein CASSQEASLRGAGDTQYF.

V gene TRBV7-8 combines with J gene TRBJ2-1, with 7 bases aligning to TRBD2. Germline CDR1 is SGHVS and CDR2 is FQNEAQ. J was trimmed by 9 bases and V by 2 bases; bases with no gene match: 10. The CDR3 has 15 amino acids. Here the CDR3 DNA reads TGTGCCAGCAGCTTACTCCCCGGACTAGGGGTTGAGCAGTTCTTC. This sequence encodes CASSLLPGLGVEQFF.

The V call is TRBV19, the J call TRBJ1-3; TRBD1 matches 7 bases. Germline trimming cut 6 bases from V and 4 bases from J; bases unmatched to any gene: 3. The germline V gene encodes CDR1 LNHDA and CDR2 SQIVND (reference sequence). This CDR3 has 13 residues. The CDR3 DNA reads TGTGCCAGTAGCGCGGACAGGGGAAACACCATATATTTT. Translated: CASSADRGNTIYF.

The chain is built from TRBV6-5 and TRBJ2-2, with D possibly being TRBD1 or TRBD2 (5 bases each). Germline CDR1 is MNHEY and CDR2 is SVGAGI. V was trimmed by 6 bases and J by 6 bases, leaving 14 bases between them. The CDR3 has 14 residues. The CDR3 reads CASSRDLGPGELFF. The CDR3 nucleotides are TGTGCCAGCAGCCGGGACCTTGGGCCCGGGGAGCTGTTTTTT.

J is TRBJ1-4 and V is TRBV21-1. TRBV21-1 is a pseudogene. The CDR3 covers 15 residues. CDR3 amino acids: CASSKNAKPSEKLFF. CDR3 DNA sequence: TGTGCCAGCAGCAAAAACGCTAAACCGAGCGAAAAACTGTTTTTT.

The rearrangement links TRBV5-4 to TRBJ1-4; TRBD1 aligns across 7 bases. The germline V gene encodes CDR1 SGHNT and CDR2 YYREEE (reference sequence). V trimming: 5 bases; J trimming: 2 bases; junction bases outside the gene matches: 6. The CDR3 loop spans 15 amino acids. This CDR3 reads CASSFATGTNEKLFF. The CDR3, as DNA: TGTGCCAGCAGTTTTGCGACAGGGACTAATGAAAAACTGTTTTTT.

The J gene is TRBJ1-2, the V gene TRBV18; 7 bases agree with TRBD1. The CDR3 is 14 amino acids. Germline V CDR1 and CDR2: KGHSH, LQKENI. V lost 3 bases and J lost 6; bases outside the gene matches: 7. This CDR3 reads CASSPLNRGDGYTF. The CDR3 nucleotides are TGTGCCAGCTCACCGCTTAACAGGGGAGATGGCTACACCTTC.

In this sample, this clone turned up a few times. The V and J genes are TRBV9 and TRBJ1-6; D gene ambiguous. V shed 0 bases and J shed 8 bases, with 12 bases lying between them. The CDR3 spans 15 residues. Germline loops: CDR1 SGDLS, CDR2 YYNGEE. The CDR3 bases are TGTGCCAGCAGCGTAGATCCGGGTGTGGATTCACCCCTCCACTTT. This gives the protein CASSVDPGVDSPLHF.

A few counts support this clone. The chain uses TRBV7-9 and TRBJ1-4; the D gene is possibly TRBD1 (6 bases). Germline assignment: CDR1 SEHNR and CDR2 FQNEAQ (reference sequence). Trimming removed 5 bases at V and 1 base at J, with 17 bases between. The CDR3 covers 17 residues. In DNA form, the CDR3 reads TGTGCCAGCAGCCCAGAGCGGGGGCGGAAAACTAATGAAAAACTGTTTTTT. Translated, it gives CASSPERGRKTNEKLFF.

The rearrangement joins TRBV5-4 to TRBJ1-1; 11 bases agree with TRBD1. The V and J ends lost 1 base and 0 bases, in that order; junction bases with no gene match: 2. The CDR3 is 16 residues long. Looked up from germline, CDR1 is SGHNT and CDR2 is YYREEE (reference sequence). The CDR3 reads CASSLWTGGMNTEAFF. The CDR3 DNA follows: TGTGCCAGCAGCTTGTGGACAGGGGGCATGAACACTGAAGCTTTCTTT.

The gene calls are TRBV7-3 and TRBJ2-1, with 7 positions matching TRBD1. Germline V gene sequence: CDR1 SGHTA, CDR2 FQGTGA. Unmatched junction bases numbered 8, after V lost 0 bases and J lost 9 bases. The length of the CDR3 is 15 residues. The CDR3: CASSLTRGPETEQFF. CDR3 coding DNA: TGTGCCAGCAGCTTAACGAGGGGGCCAGAGACTGAGCAGTTCTTC.

The chain employs TRBV6-2 or TRBV6-3 and TRBJ2-5; 9 nucleotides align to TRBD2. V trimming: 2 bases; J trimming: 5 bases; junction bases outside the gene matches: 6. The CDR3 covers 15 residues. Per the germline V gene, CDR1 is MNHEY and CDR2 is SVGEGT. CDR3: CASSYPSSGAETQYF. The CDR3 region has the DNA TGTGCCAGCAGTTACCCATCTAGCGGGGCTGAGACCCAGTACTTC.

The genes are TRBV9 and TRBJ2-1, with D possibly TRBD2 on 6 matching bases. The CDR3 totals 14 residues. Germline assignment: CDR1 SGDLS and CDR2 YYNGEE. With 5 bases removed from V and 4 bases from J, the gap between germline ends came to 13 bases. The CDR3, as DNA: TGTGCCAGCAGTCCGGGACGGGGGTACAATGAGCAGTTCTTC. This codes for CASSPGRGYNEQFF. Filled out from reference TRBV9 and TRBJ2-1, the complete variable domain reads DSGVTQTPKHLITATGQRVTLRCSPRSGDLSVYWYQQSLDQGLQFLIQYYNGEERAKGNILERFSAQQFPDLHSELNLSSLELGDSALYFCASSPGRGYNEQFFGPGTRLTVL.